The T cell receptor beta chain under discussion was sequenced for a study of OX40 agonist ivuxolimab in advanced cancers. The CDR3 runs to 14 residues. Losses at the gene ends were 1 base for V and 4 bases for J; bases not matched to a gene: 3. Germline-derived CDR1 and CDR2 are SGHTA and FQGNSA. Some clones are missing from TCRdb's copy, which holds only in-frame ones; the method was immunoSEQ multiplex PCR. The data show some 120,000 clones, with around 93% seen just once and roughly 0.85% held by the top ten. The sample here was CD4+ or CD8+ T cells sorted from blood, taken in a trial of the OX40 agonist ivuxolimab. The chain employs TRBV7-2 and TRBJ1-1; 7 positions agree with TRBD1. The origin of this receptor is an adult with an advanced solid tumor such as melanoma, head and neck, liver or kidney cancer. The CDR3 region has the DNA TGTGCCAGCAGCTTAGGCAGGGGGGGCACTGAAGCTTTCTTT. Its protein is CASSLGRGGTEAFF.